Listed here are 9 T cell receptor beta chains from one sample, sequenced in a study of blood T cell repertoires in COVID-19. TCRdb keeps only in-frame clones here, not all; method: immunoSEQ multiplex PCR. The table lists some 150,000 clones, roughly 80% of them singletons, with over 8.5% in the top ten. The specimen was peripheral blood. These receptors originate from a man in his fifties or sixties with active or convalescent COVID-19.

The chain carries TRBV9 and TRBJ1-1; a weak D match, TRBD1 (5 bases). Germline CDR1 is SGDLS and CDR2 is YYNGEE. This CDR3 contains 15 residues. Deletions cut 3 bases from V and 1 base from J, with 13 bases between. CDR3 region: CASSETGTKNTEAFF. In nucleotides, the CDR3 is TGTGCCAGCAGCGAAACCGGGACTAAGAACACTGAAGCTTTCTTT.

This rearrangement joins TRBV4-1 to TRBJ1-1; 8 positions agree with TRBD1. CDR1 and CDR2 (germline): MGHRA, YSYEKL. CDR3 length: 15 amino acids. The V segment lost 5 bases and the J segment 5 bases; nucleotides outside the gene matches: 10. The CDR3 region is CASSADQGARTEAFF. The CDR3 DNA follows: TGCGCCAGCAGCGCGGATCAGGGGGCTAGGACTGAAGCTTTCTTT.

This chain connects TRBV4-2 to TRBJ2-7, with TRBD2 matching over 8 bases. This CDR3 spans 16 amino acids. Germline V CDR1 and CDR2: LGHNA, YNFKEQ. Trimming at V came to 0 bases and at J to 3 bases, leaving 7 bases not matched to a gene. The chain's CDR3 is CASSQEVASGHYEQYF. Here the CDR3 DNA reads TGTGCCAGCAGCCAAGAGGTGGCTAGCGGGCACTACGAGCAGTACTTC.

This clone turned up a few times. The rearrangement uses TRBV10-1 and TRBJ1-1; no clear D gene. The CDR3 extends over 14 amino acids. The ends were cut back, 0 bases at V and 9 bases at J, with 14 bases in the middle. Germline V gene data show CDR1 as WNHNN and CDR2 as SYGVQD (reference sequence). This chain's CDR3 is CASSESGQDGQAFF. The CDR3 nucleotides read TGCGCCAGCAGTGAGTCGGGCCAGGATGGGCAAGCTTTCTTT.

The chain carries TRBV7-8 and TRBJ1-2; D is uncertain. V dropped 3 bases and J dropped 3 bases, with 11 bases sitting between them. Germline CDR1 is SGHVS and CDR2 is FQNEAQ. There are 14 residues in the CDR3. The CDR3 protein is CASSLSAQYYGYTF. The CDR3 DNA is TGTGCCAGCAGCTTGAGCGCCCAGTACTATGGCTACACCTTC.

The chain is built from TRBV11-1 and TRBJ2-3; 8 nucleotides agree with TRBD2. CDR3 size: 14 residues. The V and J ends lost 5 bases and 4 bases, in that order; junction bases with no gene match: 5. Germline assignment: CDR1 SGHAT and CDR2 FQDESV (reference sequence). The CDR3 DNA reads TGTGCCAGCAGCAAAGCGGGAGAATCAGATACGCAGTATTTT. Translation gives CASSKAGESDTQYF.

J is TRBJ2-7 and V is TRBV6-5; a possible D gene is TRBD1 (6 bases). CDR3 length equals 14 residues. V lost 7 bases, J lost 0 bases, and 13 bases lay in between. CDR1 is MNHEY, CDR2 SVGAGI, per germline. The CDR3 reads CASIRDIASYEQYF. The CDR3 DNA is TGTGCCAGCATACGGGACATCGCCTCCTACGAGCAGTACTTC.

The V gene is TRBV5-1, the J gene TRBJ2-1; 8 bases map to TRBD2. CDR1 SGHRS and CDR2 YFSETQ come from the germline V gene. The CDR3 length is 17 residues. Trimming removed 4 bases from V and 6 bases from J; junction bases left unmatched: 15. CDR3: CASSPGTRGTTSNEQFF. Here the CDR3 DNA reads TGCGCCAGCAGCCCGGGGACTAGGGGGACGACGAGCAATGAGCAGTTCTTC.

The chain links TRBV7-9 to TRBJ1-1; no clear D gene. Trimming removed 5 bases from V and 5 bases from J, with 9 bases in between. Per germline, CDR1 SEHNR and CDR2 FQNEAQ (reference sequence). The CDR3 contains 12 residues. The chain's CDR3 is CASSPQRTEAFF. DNA of the CDR3: TGTGCCAGCAGCCCCCAACGGACTGAAGCTTTCTTT.